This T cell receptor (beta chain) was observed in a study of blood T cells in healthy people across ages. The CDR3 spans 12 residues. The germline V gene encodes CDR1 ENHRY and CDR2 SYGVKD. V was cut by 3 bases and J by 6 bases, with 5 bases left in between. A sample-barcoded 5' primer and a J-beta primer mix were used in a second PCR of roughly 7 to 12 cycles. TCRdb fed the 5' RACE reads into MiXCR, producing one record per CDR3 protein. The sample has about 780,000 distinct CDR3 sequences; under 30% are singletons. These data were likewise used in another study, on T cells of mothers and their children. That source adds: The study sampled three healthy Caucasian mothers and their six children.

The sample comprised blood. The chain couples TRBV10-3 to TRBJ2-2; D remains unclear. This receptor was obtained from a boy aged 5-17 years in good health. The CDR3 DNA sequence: TGTGCCATCAGTGATTCGCCCGGGGAGCTGTTTTTT. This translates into CAISDSPGELFF.